A selection of T cell receptor beta chains follows, all from one sample in a study of ipilimumab plus nivolumab after autologous stem cell transplantation. This table comes from immunoSEQ multiplex PCR, and its TCRdb copy is limited to in-frame clones, with some not included. The sample has about 15,000 clones, around 68% seen once; the top ten hold less than 25%. The specimen comprised PBMCs, sampled in a trial of ipilimumab plus nivolumab as post-transplant consolidation. The receptor set was obtained from a male donor with diffuse large B-cell lymphoma. Each CDR3 is given with its conserved first and last residue.

CDR3 protein: CASSDGGRKDTEAFF
V gene: TRBV6-1
J gene: TRBJ1-1

CDR3 protein: CASSSSRGGFFEKLFF
V gene: TRBV7-1
J gene: TRBJ1-4

CDR3 protein: CASSQEGRDNQPQHF
V gene: TRBV4-1
J gene: TRBJ1-5

CDR3 protein: CASSPPGSIRGSYEQYF
V gene: TRBV18
J gene: TRBJ2-7

CDR3 protein: CASSVGGEKDTQYF
V gene: TRBV2
J gene: TRBJ2-3

CDR3 protein: CASSSPDSTQETQYF
V gene: TRBV7-9
J gene: TRBJ2-5

CDR3 protein: CASRREAAYNEQFF
V gene: TRBV27
J gene: TRBJ2-1

CDR3 protein: CASSWLGERETQYF
V gene: TRBV7-2
J gene: TRBJ2-5

CDR3 protein: CASSSRAGNPGELFF
V gene: TRBV6-6
J gene: TRBJ2-2

CDR3 protein: CASTPGQGIVEAFF
V gene: TRBV27
J gene: TRBJ1-1

CDR3 protein: CASSDSDTGELFF
V gene: TRBV6-4
J gene: TRBJ2-2

CDR3 protein: CSVQFRYSGMGNEQFF
V gene: TRBV29-1
J gene: TRBJ2-1

CDR3 protein: CASSLALSGAYNEQFF
V gene: TRBV7-9
J gene: TRBJ2-1

CDR3 protein: CASSFLADTDTQYF
V gene: TRBV5-1
J gene: TRBJ2-3

CDR3 protein: CASRRDTDNSPLHF
V gene: TRBV5-4
J gene: TRBJ1-6

CDR3 protein: CASSATPQPQHF
V gene: TRBV28
J gene: TRBJ1-5

CDR3 protein: CASSLESGVYYGYTF
V gene: TRBV7-2
J gene: TRBJ1-2

CDR3 protein: CASSLRLSTDTQYF
V gene: TRBV27
J gene: TRBJ2-3

CDR3 protein: CASSLPSRGGYTF
V gene: TRBV6-1
J gene: TRBJ1-2

CDR3 protein: CASSLAGGTYNEQFF
V gene: TRBV27
J gene: TRBJ2-1

CDR3 protein: CASSSRDRGAHGYTF
V gene: TRBV6-1
J gene: TRBJ1-2

CDR3 protein: CASSIGQGPGNEQFF
V gene: TRBV9
J gene: TRBJ2-1

CDR3 protein: CASSPWGGVQETQYF
V gene: TRBV7-3
J gene: TRBJ2-5

CDR3 protein: CATSRDARWGDTQYF
V gene: TRBV15
J gene: TRBJ2-3

CDR3 protein: CASTSGSGKAFF
V gene: TRBV2
J gene: TRBJ1-1

CDR3 protein: CASSQGVSAETEAFF
V gene: TRBV4-1
J gene: TRBJ1-1

CDR3 protein: CASWTGGYEQYF
V gene: TRBV30
J gene: TRBJ2-7

CDR3 protein: CASSLSMGGEQYF
V gene: TRBV14
J gene: TRBJ2-7

CDR3 protein: CASSPTGLRAEAFF
V gene: TRBV7-9
J gene: TRBJ1-1

CDR3 protein: CASSRLAGAYEQYF
V gene: TRBV7-2
J gene: TRBJ2-7

CDR3 protein: CASSLKRTSGIKEQFF
V gene: TRBV27
J gene: TRBJ2-1

CDR3 protein: CASKKREGLDTQYF
V gene: TRBV19
J gene: TRBJ2-3

CDR3 protein: CASSLEVADTQYF
V gene: TRBV2
J gene: TRBJ2-3

CDR3 protein: CASSSGWGNTEAFF
V gene: TRBV28
J gene: TRBJ1-1

CDR3 protein: CASSQDLLAGRVFTDTQYF
V gene: TRBV4-1
J gene: TRBJ2-3

CDR3 protein: CASSFSAPGTDTQYF
V gene: TRBV27
J gene: TRBJ2-3

CDR3 protein: CASSSPWRGLAGGGPEQYF
V gene: TRBV27
J gene: TRBJ2-7

CDR3 protein: CASSGTSGDEQYF
V gene: TRBV27
J gene: TRBJ2-7

CDR3 protein: CASTIAGGVYNEQFF
V gene: TRBV5-1
J gene: TRBJ2-1

CDR3 protein: CAWRAAGYNSPLHF
V gene: TRBV30
J gene: TRBJ1-6

CDR3 protein: CASSHYEGLWGTYEQYF
V gene: TRBV19
J gene: TRBJ2-7

CDR3 protein: CASSLSPFPYYEQYF
V gene: TRBV27
J gene: TRBJ2-7

CDR3 protein: CASSVGPTGTVSYEQYF
V gene: TRBV9
J gene: TRBJ2-7

CDR3 protein: CASSPGQQETQYF
V gene: TRBV10-2
J gene: TRBJ2-5

CDR3 protein: CASSQRGEAGYGYTF
V gene: TRBV4-1
J gene: TRBJ1-2

CDR3 protein: CASSYSGAATNEKLFF
V gene: TRBV5-1
J gene: TRBJ1-4

CDR3 protein: CSVAGDSYEQYF
V gene: TRBV29-1
J gene: TRBJ2-7

CDR3 protein: CAISLATSTDTQYF
V gene: TRBV10-3
J gene: TRBJ2-3

CDR3 protein: CASSPAGTSASYEQYF
V gene: TRBV4-2
J gene: -

CDR3 protein: CASSQEWTEPYEQYF
V gene: TRBV14
J gene: TRBJ2-7

CDR3 protein: CASSQEPGGSKVAKNIQYF
V gene: TRBV4-1
J gene: TRBJ2-4

CDR3 protein: CASSPDVYSPLHF
V gene: TRBV18
J gene: TRBJ1-6

CDR3 protein: CASSQAGSSTNEKLFF
V gene: TRBV4-1
J gene: TRBJ1-4

CDR3 protein: CASSEGGAGGLGDTQYF
V gene: TRBV2
J gene: TRBJ2-3